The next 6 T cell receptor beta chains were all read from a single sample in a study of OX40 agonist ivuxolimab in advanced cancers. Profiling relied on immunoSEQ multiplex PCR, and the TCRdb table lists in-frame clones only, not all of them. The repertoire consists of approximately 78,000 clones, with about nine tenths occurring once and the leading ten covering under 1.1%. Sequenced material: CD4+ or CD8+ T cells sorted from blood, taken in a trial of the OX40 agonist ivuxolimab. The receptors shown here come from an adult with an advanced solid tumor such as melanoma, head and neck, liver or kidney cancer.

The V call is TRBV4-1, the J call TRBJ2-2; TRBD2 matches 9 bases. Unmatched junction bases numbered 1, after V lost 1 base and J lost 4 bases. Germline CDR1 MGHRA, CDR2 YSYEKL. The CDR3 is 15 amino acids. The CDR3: CASSQGSGGTGELFF. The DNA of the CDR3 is TGCGCCAGCAGCCAAGGTAGCGGGGGCACCGGGGAGCTGTTTTTT.

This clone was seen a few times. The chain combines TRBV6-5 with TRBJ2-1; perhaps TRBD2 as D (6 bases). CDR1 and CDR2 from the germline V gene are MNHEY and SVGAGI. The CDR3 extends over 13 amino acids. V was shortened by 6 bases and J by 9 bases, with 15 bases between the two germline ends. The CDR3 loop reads CASSPRTISEQFF. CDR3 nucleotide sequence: TGTGCCAGCAGCCCACGGACTATCAGTGAGCAGTTCTTC.

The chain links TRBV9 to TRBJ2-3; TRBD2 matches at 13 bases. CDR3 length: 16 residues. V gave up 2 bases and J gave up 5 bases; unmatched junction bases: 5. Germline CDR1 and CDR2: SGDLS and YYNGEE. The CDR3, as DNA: TGTGCCAGCAGCGTCGCGGGACTAGCGGGACAAGATACGCAGTATTTT. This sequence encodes CASSVAGLAGQDTQYF. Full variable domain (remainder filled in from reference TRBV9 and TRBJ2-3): DSGVTQTPKHLITATGQRVTLRCSPRSGDLSVYWYQQSLDQGLQFLIQYYNGEERAKGNILERFSAQQFPDLHSELNLSSLELGDSALYFCASSVAGLAGQDTQYFGPGTRLTVL.

Here the CDR3 reads CASSWNTGELFF. The CDR3 coding sequence is TGCGCCAGCAGCTGGAACACCGGGGAGCTGTTTTTT. This chain joins TRBV5-1 and TRBJ2-2, with D unresolved. Trimming pared 3 bases from V and 1 base from J, leaving 1 base between. Per the germline V gene, CDR1 is SGHRS and CDR2 is YFSETQ. The CDR3 has 12 residues.

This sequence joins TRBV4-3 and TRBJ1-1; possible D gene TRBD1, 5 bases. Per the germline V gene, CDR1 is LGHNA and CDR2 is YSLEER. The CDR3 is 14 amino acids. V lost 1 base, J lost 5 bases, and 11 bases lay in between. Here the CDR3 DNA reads TGCGCCAGCAGCCAAGTTCTTAGGGGAACTGAAGCTTTCTTT. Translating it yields CASSQVLRGTEAFF.

CDR3 DNA sequence: TGCGCCAGCAGCCAAGGGGACAGGGGCCAAGGGGCGCAGTATTTT. Amino acids: CASSQGDRGQGAQYF. This sequence joins TRBV4-3 and TRBJ2-3, with 10 bases lining up with TRBD1. The junction had 8 bases not matched to a gene; V was cut back by 1 base and J by 10 bases. CDR3 length: 15 residues. The germline V gene encodes CDR1 LGHNA and CDR2 YSLEER.